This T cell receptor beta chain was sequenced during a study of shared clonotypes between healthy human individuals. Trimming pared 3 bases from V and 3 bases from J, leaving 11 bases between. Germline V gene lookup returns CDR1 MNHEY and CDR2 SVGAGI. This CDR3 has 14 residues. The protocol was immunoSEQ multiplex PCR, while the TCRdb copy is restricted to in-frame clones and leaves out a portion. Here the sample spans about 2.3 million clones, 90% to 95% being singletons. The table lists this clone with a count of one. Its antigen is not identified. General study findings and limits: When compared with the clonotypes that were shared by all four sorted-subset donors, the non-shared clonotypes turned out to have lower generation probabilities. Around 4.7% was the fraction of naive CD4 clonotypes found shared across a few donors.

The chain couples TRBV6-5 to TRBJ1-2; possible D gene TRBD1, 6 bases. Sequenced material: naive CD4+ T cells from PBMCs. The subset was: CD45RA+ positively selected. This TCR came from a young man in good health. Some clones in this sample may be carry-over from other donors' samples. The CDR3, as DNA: TGTGCCAGCAGTTATCGCAGGGGCGACTATGGCTACACCTTC. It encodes CASSYRRGDYGYTF.